This is a list of T cell receptor beta chains from one sample in a study of shared clonotypes between healthy human individuals. Method: immunoSEQ multiplex PCR; TCRdb's copy keeps in-frame clones and lacks some. Among 500,000 to 650,000 clones listed, around 78% were seen once. Sequenced sample: PBMCs. The receptor source for this set is a woman in her thirties or forties in good health. Some clones in this sample may be carry-over from other donors' samples. Both conserved end residues are part of each CDR3. A D gene is named only where the DNA matches it firmly. The size field is filled for only some rows; it gives once, few, many or a size class.

j_call: TRBJ1-3; v_call: TRBV28; clone_size: NA; d_call: NA; cdr3_aa: CASSVTAGNTIYF; cdr3_nt: TGTGCCAGCAGTGTGACAGCTGGAAACACCATATATTTT
j_call: TRBJ1-3; v_call: TRBV11-2; clone_size: NA; d_call: NA; cdr3_aa: CASSLRGAAGNTIYF; cdr3_nt: TGTGCCAGCAGCTTGCGGGGGGCTGCTGGAAACACCATATATTTT
j_call: TRBJ2-1; v_call: TRBV19; clone_size: NA; d_call: NA; cdr3_aa: CASSIEVWPYNEQFF; cdr3_nt: TGTGCCAGTAGTATCGAGGTTTGGCCCTACAATGAGCAGTTCTTC
j_call: TRBJ2-7; v_call: TRBV5-6; clone_size: NA; d_call: TRBD2; cdr3_aa: CASTHYPGGYEQYF; cdr3_nt: TGTGCCAGTACCCACTACCCGGGAGGATACGAGCAGTACTTC
j_call: TRBJ2-6; v_call: TRBV5-6; clone_size: NA; d_call: TRBD1; cdr3_aa: CASSRGTGSGANVLTF; cdr3_nt: TGTGCCAGCAGCCGGGGGACAGGCTCTGGGGCCAACGTCCTGACTTTC
j_call: TRBJ1-3; v_call: TRBV15; clone_size: NA; d_call: NA; cdr3_aa: CATSRYGRTASGNTIYF; cdr3_nt: TGTGCCACCAGCAGGTACGGTCGGACAGCCTCTGGAAACACCATATATTTT
j_call: TRBJ2-7; v_call: TRBV2; clone_size: NA; d_call: NA; cdr3_aa: CASIVYSEQYF; cdr3_nt: TGTGCCAGCATAGTGTACAGCGAGCAGTACTTC
j_call: TRBJ1-1; v_call: TRBV25-1; clone_size: NA; d_call: NA; cdr3_aa: CASSHSDGTTTFF; cdr3_nt: TGTGCCAGCAGTCACTCTGACGGGACGACAACTTTCTTT
j_call: TRBJ2-3; v_call: TRBV28; clone_size: NA; d_call: NA; cdr3_aa: CASRRWDNTDTQYF; cdr3_nt: TGTGCCAGCCGGAGGTGGGACAACACAGATACGCAGTATTTT
j_call: TRBJ1-4; v_call: TRBV7-2; clone_size: NA; d_call: TRBD1; cdr3_aa: CASTLQGATNEKLFF; cdr3_nt: TGTGCCAGCACCCTCCAGGGGGCAACTAATGAAAAACTGTTTTTT
j_call: TRBJ2-1; v_call: TRBV2; clone_size: NA; d_call: NA; cdr3_aa: CASERDNEQFF; cdr3_nt: TGTGCCAGCGAACGCGACAATGAGCAGTTCTTC
j_call: TRBJ2-2; v_call: TRBV5-4; clone_size: NA; d_call: TRBD2; cdr3_aa: CASSFGLAGGIPGELFF; cdr3_nt: TGTGCCAGCAGCTTTGGACTAGCGGGAGGAATCCCCGGGGAGCTGTTTTTT
j_call: TRBJ2-2; v_call: TRBV29-1; clone_size: NA; d_call: NA; cdr3_aa: CSVEEGWTNTGELFF; cdr3_nt: TGCAGCGTTGAAGAGGGGTGGACGAACACCGGGGAGCTGTTTTTT
j_call: TRBJ1-2; v_call: TRBV10-3; clone_size: once; d_call: NA; cdr3_aa: CAISGVSRPNYGYTF; cdr3_nt: TGTGCCATCAGTGGGGTGTCCAGGCCTAACTATGGCTACACCTTC
j_call: TRBJ1-2; v_call: TRBV19; clone_size: few; d_call: NA; cdr3_aa: CASAPVLPYGYTF; cdr3_nt: TGTGCCAGTGCCCCGGTTTTGCCCTATGGCTACACCTTC
j_call: TRBJ2-1; v_call: TRBV7-2; clone_size: few; d_call: NA; cdr3_aa: CASSRDSNKENNEQFF; cdr3_nt: TGTGCCAGCAGCCGGGACTCGAATAAAGAAAACAATGAGCAGTTCTTC
j_call: TRBJ2-5; v_call: TRBV9; clone_size: NA; d_call: TRBD2; cdr3_aa: CASSPGLAGGGLGETQYF; cdr3_nt: TGTGCCAGCAGCCCTGGACTAGCGGGAGGGGGGCTTGGAGAGACCCAGTACTTC
j_call: TRBJ2-3; v_call: TRBV5-1; clone_size: NA; d_call: NA; cdr3_aa: CASSLSKDTQYF; cdr3_nt: TGCGCCAGCAGCTTGTCCAAGGATACGCAGTATTTT
j_call: TRBJ2-7; v_call: TRBV10-3; clone_size: few; d_call: TRBD2; cdr3_aa: CAISEGGGYEQYF; cdr3_nt: TGTGCCATCAGTGAGGGGGGGGGCTACGAGCAGTACTTC
j_call: TRBJ2-7; v_call: TRBV30; clone_size: NA; d_call: NA; cdr3_aa: CAWSLSYEQYF; cdr3_nt: TGTGCCTGGAGCCTCTCCTACGAGCAGTACTTC
j_call: TRBJ1-1; v_call: TRBV5-1; clone_size: NA; d_call: NA; cdr3_aa: CASSLNGFEAFF; cdr3_nt: TGCGCCAGCAGCTTGAACGGATTTGAAGCTTTCTTT
j_call: TRBJ2-7; v_call: TRBV4-3; clone_size: NA; d_call: TRBD2; cdr3_aa: CASSQTSGSSYEQYF; cdr3_nt: TGCGCCAGCAGCCAAACTAGCGGGAGCTCCTACGAGCAGTACTTC
j_call: TRBJ2-7; v_call: TRBV7-8; clone_size: NA; d_call: TRBD1; cdr3_aa: CASSARTGPYEQYF; cdr3_nt: TGTGCCAGCAGCGCAAGGACAGGTCCCTACGAGCAGTACTTC
j_call: TRBJ1-2; v_call: TRBV10-3; clone_size: NA; d_call: NA; cdr3_aa: CANSNQVGYGYTF; cdr3_nt: TGTGCCAACTCCAACCAGGTTGGGTATGGCTACACCTTC
j_call: TRBJ2-3; v_call: TRBV19; clone_size: NA; d_call: TRBD2; cdr3_aa: CATHGGLATDTQYF; cdr3_nt: TGTGCCACTCACGGGGGACTAGCGACAGATACGCAGTATTTT
j_call: TRBJ2-7; v_call: TRBV10-3; clone_size: once; d_call: TRBD2; cdr3_aa: CATHRTGTSGSYEQYF; cdr3_nt: TGTGCCACCCATAGGACAGGGACTAGCGGCTCCTACGAGCAGTACTTC
j_call: TRBJ2-7; v_call: TRBV7-8; clone_size: NA; d_call: TRBD2; cdr3_aa: CASSSYGAGGHYEQYF; cdr3_nt: TGTGCCAGCAGCTCCTATGGAGCGGGAGGCCACTACGAGCAGTACTTC
j_call: TRBJ2-7; v_call: TRBV4-2; clone_size: NA; d_call: NA; cdr3_aa: CASSQEAGTSYEQYF; cdr3_nt: TGTGCCAGCAGCCAAGAGGCGGGTACCTCCTACGAGCAGTACTTC
j_call: TRBJ2-7; v_call: TRBV11-2; clone_size: NA; d_call: TRBD2; cdr3_aa: CASSNLAGVYEQYF; cdr3_nt: TGTGCCAGCAGCAACCTAGCGGGAGTCTACGAGCAGTACTTC
j_call: TRBJ1-2; v_call: TRBV6-5; clone_size: NA; d_call: NA; cdr3_aa: CASSYSPGTYGYTF; cdr3_nt: TGTGCCAGCAGTTACTCACCGGGAACATATGGCTACACCTTC
j_call: TRBJ1-4; v_call: TRBV19; clone_size: NA; d_call: TRBD1; cdr3_aa: CASSPGQGTEKLFF; cdr3_nt: TGTGCCAGTAGTCCGGGACAGGGCACGGAAAAACTGTTTTTT
j_call: TRBJ2-5; v_call: TRBV5-1; clone_size: NA; d_call: NA; cdr3_aa: CASSFQETQYF; cdr3_nt: TGCGCCAGCAGTTTTCAAGAGACCCAGTACTTC
j_call: TRBJ2-7; v_call: TRBV28; clone_size: NA; d_call: TRBD2; cdr3_aa: CASMASGNYEQYF; cdr3_nt: TGTGCCAGCATGGCTAGCGGCAACTACGAGCAGTACTTC
j_call: TRBJ2-1; v_call: TRBV11-2; clone_size: NA; d_call: TRBD2; cdr3_aa: CASSLVTSGYLGNEQFF; cdr3_nt: TGTGCCAGCAGCTTAGTTACTAGCGGGTATTTAGGCAATGAGCAGTTCTTC
j_call: TRBJ1-1; v_call: TRBV18; clone_size: NA; d_call: TRBD1; cdr3_aa: CASSPWTGRNTEAFF; cdr3_nt: TGTGCCAGCTCACCCTGGACAGGGAGGAACACTGAAGCTTTCTTT
j_call: TRBJ1-6; v_call: TRBV7-9; clone_size: once; d_call: NA; cdr3_aa: CASSTGKSSYNSPLHF; cdr3_nt: TGTGCCAGCAGTACAGGGAAGAGCTCCTATAATTCACCCCTCCACTTT
j_call: TRBJ2-3; v_call: TRBV5-1; clone_size: once; d_call: NA; cdr3_aa: CASSLGQASDTQYF; cdr3_nt: TGCGCCAGCAGCTTAGGACAAGCGTCCGATACGCAGTATTTT
j_call: TRBJ1-1; v_call: TRBV2; clone_size: few; d_call: NA; cdr3_aa: CASSEWEAFF; cdr3_nt: TGTGCCAGCAGTGAGTGGGAAGCTTTCTTT
j_call: TRBJ1-2; v_call: TRBV18; clone_size: NA; d_call: NA; cdr3_aa: CASSPTGDGGGYTF; cdr3_nt: TGTGCCAGCTCACCGACGGGGGATGGCGGTGGCTACACCTTC
j_call: TRBJ1-2; v_call: TRBV5-4; clone_size: once; d_call: NA; cdr3_aa: CASSFQGSNYGYTF; cdr3_nt: TGTGCCAGCAGCTTCCAGGGCTCTAACTATGGCTACACCTTC
j_call: TRBJ2-7; v_call: TRBV6-6; clone_size: NA; d_call: TRBD1; cdr3_aa: CASSGSRTGGEQYF; cdr3_nt: TGTGCCAGCAGCGGGAGTCGGACAGGGGGCGAGCAGTACTTC
j_call: TRBJ2-6; v_call: TRBV19; clone_size: NA; d_call: NA; cdr3_aa: CASSITGHNSGANVLTF; cdr3_nt: TGTGCCAGTAGTATCACAGGGCACAACTCTGGGGCCAACGTCCTGACTTTC
j_call: TRBJ2-5; v_call: TRBV11-1; clone_size: few; d_call: TRBD2; cdr3_aa: CASSQTGTSGTQETQYF; cdr3_nt: TGTGCCAGCAGCCAAACCGGGACTAGCGGGACCCAAGAGACCCAGTACTTC
j_call: TRBJ2-1; v_call: TRBV15; clone_size: NA; d_call: NA; cdr3_aa: CATSRDLGGMFTGNEQFF; cdr3_nt: TGTGCCACCAGCAGAGATCTCGGCGGGATGTTTACTGGGAATGAGCAGTTCTTC
j_call: TRBJ2-5; v_call: TRBV7-3; clone_size: NA; d_call: TRBD2; cdr3_aa: CASSPGWGGWETQYF; cdr3_nt: TGTGCCAGCAGCCCAGGTTGGGGGGGTTGGGAGACCCAGTACTTC
j_call: TRBJ2-2; v_call: TRBV4-1; clone_size: once; d_call: NA; cdr3_aa: CASSQIAGELFF; cdr3_nt: TGCGCCAGCAGCCAAATAGCAGGGGAGCTGTTTTTT
j_call: TRBJ2-6; v_call: TRBV5-4; clone_size: NA; d_call: TRBD1; cdr3_aa: CASSFDRESAGANVLTF; cdr3_nt: TGTGCCAGCAGCTTTGACAGGGAGTCAGCTGGGGCCAACGTCCTGACTTTC
j_call: TRBJ2-1; v_call: TRBV7-7; clone_size: NA; d_call: TRBD2; cdr3_aa: CASSLAGGYNEQFF; cdr3_nt: TGTGCTAGCAGCTTAGCGGGAGGGTACAATGAGCAGTTCTTC
j_call: TRBJ2-7; v_call: TRBV28; clone_size: NA; d_call: NA; cdr3_aa: CASSSSSSYEQYF; cdr3_nt: TGTGCCAGCAGTTCCAGCAGCTCCTACGAGCAGTACTTC
j_call: TRBJ2-1; v_call: TRBV5-4; clone_size: NA; d_call: TRBD2; cdr3_aa: CASSPTSGSYNEQFF; cdr3_nt: TGTGCCAGCAGCCCGACTAGCGGTTCCTACAATGAGCAGTTCTTC
j_call: TRBJ2-7; v_call: TRBV19; clone_size: NA; d_call: NA; cdr3_aa: CASSIRRGTGYEQYF; cdr3_nt: TGTGCCAGTAGTATTAGGAGGGGCACGGGATACGAGCAGTACTTC
j_call: TRBJ1-1; v_call: TRBV5-1; clone_size: few; d_call: TRBD1; cdr3_aa: CASSPGTGGWAEAFF; cdr3_nt: TGCGCCAGCAGCCCGGGAACAGGGGGCTGGGCTGAAGCTTTCTTT
j_call: TRBJ2-7; v_call: TRBV5-1; clone_size: NA; d_call: NA; cdr3_aa: CASSLGPEGLYEQYF; cdr3_nt: TGCGCCAGCAGCTTGGGGCCGGAAGGATTATACGAGCAGTACTTC
j_call: TRBJ1-5; v_call: TRBV6-1; clone_size: NA; d_call: NA; cdr3_aa: CASSEDIGGVQPQHF; cdr3_nt: TGTGCCAGCAGTGAAGACATAGGGGGTGTTCAGCCCCAGCATTTT